The source of this T cell receptor beta chain is a study of blood T cell repertoires in COVID-19. The overall study: Material from acute and convalescent COVID-19 was sourced from the United States, Italy and Spain. Nucleic acid was either cDNA or gDNA, and it came from T cells, B-cell-depleted T cells, or PBMCs.

Original processing methods: From reference gene primer amplification, estimates of nucleated cell counts were derived. The protocol was immunoSEQ multiplex PCR, while the TCRdb copy is restricted to in-frame clones and leaves out a portion. The D gene and trimming were derived from the DNA, and the V and J assignments and clone size from that table. The data contain 150,000 to 200,000 clones, 70% to 90% of them seen just once; the ten biggest clones take up 9.5% to 12%. The trim removed 6 bases at V and 8 bases at J, leaving 7 bases unmatched. The CDR3 covers 13 residues. From germline, CDR1 is MNHEY and CDR2 SMNVEV (reference sequence).

This clonotype originated in a human donor with active or convalescent COVID-19. The donor label of this sample is uncertain. Sequencing was done on a sample of peripheral blood. The rearrangement uses TRBV27 and TRBJ1-2; TRBD1 matches 9 bases. CDR3 DNA sequence: TGTGCCAGCAGACTTACAGGGGGCAACGGCTACACCTTC. The encoded protein is CASRLTGGNGYTF.